These 28 T cell receptor beta chains were sequenced from one sample in a study of technical replicates of blood from four donors. This table comes from immunoSEQ multiplex PCR, and its TCRdb copy is limited to in-frame clones, with some not included. Of roughly 79,000 clones detected, 85% to 95% appear once; the ten largest clones hold about 0.37%. Sequencing was performed on T cells isolated from PBMCs. The receptors were gathered from a human donor in good health.

The chain has TRBV6-4 and TRBJ2-2; 8 positions match TRBD2. The length of the CDR3 is 15 residues. The germline V gene has CDR1 MRHNA and CDR2 SNTAGT. The junction had 3 bases not matched to a gene; V was cut back by 5 bases and J by 1 base. CDR3 in amino acids: CASSPTSGNTGELFF. The CDR3 bases are TGTGCCAGCAGTCCTACTAGCGGGAACACCGGGGAGCTGTTTTTT.

The chain has TRBV6-6 and TRBJ2-1, with TRBD2 as a possible D gene (6 bases). CDR3 length: 14 residues. V was trimmed by 10 bases and J by 8 bases, leaving 21 bases between them. Germline CDR1 is MNHNY and CDR2 is SVGAGI (reference sequence). The CDR3 region is CATLQWTNRHEQFF. CDR3 sequence (DNA): TGTGCCACGCTACAATGGACTAATCGACATGAGCAGTTCTTC.

The chain links TRBV28 to TRBJ1-5; 7 bases agree with TRBD1. The CDR3 totals 14 residues. Unmatched junction bases numbered 9, after V lost 6 bases and J lost 7 bases. Germline V CDR1 and CDR2: MDHEN, SYDVKM. CDR3 coding DNA: TGTGCCAGCAGCCCAGACAGGGTCGGCCAGCCCCAGCATTTT. This sequence encodes CASSPDRVGQPQHF. The full variable domain, in which reference TRBV28 and TRBJ1-5 provide the parts outside the CDR3, is DVKVTQSSRYLVKRTGEKVFLECVQDMDHENMFWYRQDPGLGLRLIYFSYDVKMKEKGDIPEGYSVSREKKERFSLILESASTNQTSMYLCASSPDRVGQPQHFGDGTRLSIL.

V is TRBV6-6 and J is TRBJ1-2; a weak D match, TRBD1 (6 bases). The V gene's germline CDR1 is MNHNY and CDR2 SVGAGI (reference sequence). The CDR3 sequence is 14 residues long. Trimming removed 7 bases at V and 10 bases at J, with 22 bases between. This CDR3 is CASTDLIRGSLYTF. CDR3 DNA: TGTGCCAGCACCGACTTGATCAGGGGTTCTCTCTACACCTTC.

The V gene is TRBV4-3, the J gene TRBJ1-4; TRBD1 aligns across 10 bases. V was clipped by 4 bases and J by 4 bases; unmatched bases: 0. This CDR3 region has 14 residues. Looked up from germline, CDR1 is LGHNA and CDR2 is YSLEER. The CDR3 is CASSRDRGNEKLFF. The CDR3, as DNA: TGCGCCAGCAGCCGGGACAGGGGTAATGAAAAACTGTTTTTT.

The chain employs TRBV29-1 and TRBJ2-1, with 13 bases aligning to TRBD2. Trimming at V came to 7 bases and at J to 8 bases, leaving 5 bases not matched to a gene. The CDR3 loop spans 13 amino acids. Germline V gene data show CDR1 as SQVTM and CDR2 as ANQGSEA. The CDR3 reads CSGGLAGSDEQFF. The CDR3 DNA is TGCAGCGGGGGACTAGCGGGATCTGATGAGCAGTTCTTC.

This chain joins TRBV7-8 and TRBJ2-1; 7 bases fit TRBD1. This CDR3 is 15 amino acids long. V was clipped by 1 base and J by 2 bases; unmatched bases: 2. Germline-derived CDR1 and CDR2 are SGHVS and FQNEAQ. CDR3 sequence reads: CASSLGGQAYNEQFF. The CDR3, as DNA: TGTGCCAGCAGCTTAGGCGGACAGGCCTACAATGAGCAGTTCTTC.

The chain carries TRBV19 and TRBJ2-7, with 8 bases fitting TRBD1. Germline CDR1 reads LNHDA; CDR2 reads SQIVND (reference sequence). V was clipped by 10 bases and J by 6 bases; unmatched bases: 11. The CDR3 loop spans 13 amino acids. The CDR3 nucleotides are TGTGCCACACAGGACAGGGTAGGTTCCGAGCAGTACTTC. It specifies CATQDRVGSEQYF.

Here the CDR3 reads CASSHLGSGSGTDTQYF. The CDR3 DNA follows: TGTGCCAGCAGCCACCTGGGTAGCGGGAGCGGCACAGATACGCAGTATTTT. This chain links TRBV4-2 with TRBJ2-3, with TRBD2 matching 9 bases. The CDR3 sequence is 17 residues long. Trimming removed 3 bases from V and 1 base from J; junction bases left unmatched: 8. Germline-derived CDR1 and CDR2 are LGHNA and YNFKEQ.

The chain employs TRBV5-1 and TRBJ2-1; 7 bases are a match to TRBD1. From germline, CDR1 is SGHRS and CDR2 YFSETQ. The V gene end was trimmed by 5 bases and the J gene end by 9 bases; junction bases not matched to a gene: 8. CDR3 length: 13 amino acids. The CDR3 reads CASSMGAGGEQFF. The DNA of the CDR3 is TGCGCCAGCAGTATGGGGGCAGGGGGTGAGCAGTTCTTC.

The rearrangement links TRBV4-3 to TRBJ2-7; 8 bases map to TRBD2. The CDR3 totals 19 residues. Germline CDR1 and CDR2: LGHNA and YSLEER. V gave up 0 bases and J gave up 3 bases; unmatched junction bases: 16. The CDR3 sequence: CASSQEVVPAGELNYEQYF. In DNA, the CDR3 is TGCGCCAGCAGCCAAGAAGTGGTCCCAGCGGGAGAATTGAACTACGAGCAGTACTTC.

The chain couples TRBV5-1 to TRBJ2-1; 12 positions match TRBD2. Germline V gives CDR1 SGHRS, CDR2 YFSETQ. Germline trimming cut 2 bases from V and 7 bases from J; bases unmatched to any gene: 1. This CDR3 is 14 amino acids long. The CDR3 here is CASSFGTSGNEQFF. Written as DNA, the CDR3 is TGCGCCAGCAGCTTCGGGACTAGCGGGAATGAGCAGTTCTTC.

V usage is TRBV19 and J usage is TRBJ1-5; no clear D. Germline V CDR1 and CDR2: LNHDA, SQIVND (reference sequence). The length of the CDR3 is 14 residues. The V end lost 9 bases, the J end lost 4 bases, and 16 bases lay between the germline ends. The CDR3, as DNA: TGTGCCAGCGTAAGGGAGGGTGGTAATCAGCCCCAGCATTTT. Translated: CASVREGGNQPQHF.

The V and J genes are TRBV2 and TRBJ2-4; TRBD1 aligns across 9 bases. V trimming: 6 bases; J trimming: 13 bases; junction bases outside the gene matches: 13. This CDR3 has 14 residues. Germline V CDR1 and CDR2: SNHLY, FYNNEI. In DNA, the CDR3 is TGTGCCAGCAGAGGTTTAGGGACAGGGATGTTCCAGTACTTC. Translated: CASRGLGTGMFQYF.

The chain is built from TRBV7-3 and TRBJ2-3, with 12 bases aligning to TRBD2. This CDR3 is built from 17 residues. V dropped 4 bases and J dropped 3; count of bases not matched to a gene: 8. CDR1 SGHTA and CDR2 FQGTGA come from the germline V gene. The CDR3 nucleotides are TGTGCCAGCAGCTCCCTAGCGGGAGGGCCGAGTACAGATACGCAGTATTTT. This sequence encodes CASSSLAGGPSTDTQYF. The whole variable domain, remainder taken from reference TRBV7-3 and TRBJ2-3, is GAGVSQTPSNKVTEKGKYVELRCDPISGHTALYWYRQSLGQGPEFLIYFQGTGAADDSGLPNDRFFAVRPEGSVSTLKIQRTERGDSAVYLCASSSLAGGPSTDTQYFGPGTRLTVL.

V and J are TRBV10-1 and TRBJ2-3, with D uncertain. The CDR3 totals 11 residues. Trimming took 4 bases from V and 5 from J, leaving 4 bases between them. Germline V lookup: CDR1 WNHNN, CDR2 SYGVQD (reference sequence). CDR3: CASSVRDTQYF. The DNA of the CDR3 is TGCGCCAGCAGTGTTAGAGATACGCAGTATTTT.

CDR3 sequence reads: CASSVDLGTFSGNTIYF. Written as DNA, the CDR3 is TGTGCCAGCAGCGTAGATCTGGGGACATTCTCTGGAAACACCATATATTTT. The chain has TRBV9 and TRBJ1-3, with D tentatively TRBD1 (6 bases). Germline V lookup: CDR1 SGDLS, CDR2 YYNGEE. Trimming cost V 0 bases and J 0 bases, with 13 bases left between them. This CDR3 contains 17 residues.

This sequence joins TRBV27 and TRBJ2-2; D remains unclear. The CDR3 sequence is 13 residues long. Germline lookup yields CDR1 MNHEY and CDR2 SMNVEV (reference sequence). Trimming shortened V by 2 bases and J by 5 bases, and 6 bases separated the two germline ends. CDR3 sequence (DNA): TGTGCCAGCAGTTTAGGCAGGACCGGGGAGCTGTTTTTT. As protein: CASSLGRTGELFF.

The gene calls are TRBV7-3 and TRBJ2-5; 9 bases are shared with TRBD1. V was clipped by 2 bases and J by 14 bases; unmatched bases: 9. CDR3 size: 13 residues. Looked up from germline, CDR1 is SGHTA and CDR2 is FQGTGA. In DNA form, the CDR3 reads TGTGCCAGCAGCTTAGGATTAGGGGACAGGGAATACTTC. Protein: CASSLGLGDREYF.

The chain combines TRBV5-1 with TRBJ1-1, with D perhaps matching TRBD1 (5 bases). Germline CDR1 reads SGHRS; CDR2 reads YFSETQ. The CDR3 has 15 amino acids. Deletions cut 3 bases from V and 1 base from J, with 13 bases between. CDR3 in amino acids: CASSSYGAPNTEAFF. Written as DNA, the CDR3 is TGCGCCAGCAGCTCCTATGGGGCCCCGAACACTGAAGCTTTCTTT.

The V and J genes are TRBV18 and TRBJ2-3, with no clear D. Per the germline V gene, CDR1 is KGHSH and CDR2 is LQKENI. The CDR3 is made up of 13 amino acids. V was pared by 5 bases and J by 1 base, with 7 bases between. CDR3 DNA: TGTGCCAGCTCAATTCCAGGCACAGATACGCAGTATTTT. It encodes CASSIPGTDTQYF.

The rearrangement joins TRBV6-4 to TRBJ1-2, with unresolved D. The CDR3 loop spans 11 amino acids. Trimming took 1 base from V and 8 from J, leaving 5 bases between them. Germline V gene data show CDR1 as MRHNA and CDR2 as SNTAGT. The CDR3 DNA reads as TGTGCCAGCAGTGACTTTGAGGGCTACACCTTC. It encodes CASSDFEGYTF.

The V call is TRBV6-6, the J call TRBJ2-7; the D is unclear. The length of the CDR3 is 13 residues. Trimming pared 3 bases from V and 4 bases from J, leaving 10 bases between. Germline CDR1 MNHNY, CDR2 SVGAGI (reference sequence). The CDR3 spells CASSYSRIYEQYF. CDR3 bases: TGTGCCAGCAGTTATTCCAGGATTTACGAGCAGTACTTC.

The gene calls are TRBV6-5 and TRBJ1-1; 9 bases fit TRBD1. Germline V gives CDR1 MNHEY, CDR2 SVGAGI. The CDR3 runs to 15 residues. V gave up 9 bases and J gave up 0 bases; unmatched junction bases: 8. The chain's CDR3 is CASGTGTPMNTEAFF. CDR3 DNA sequence: TGTGCCAGTGGGACAGGGACTCCTATGAACACTGAAGCTTTCTTT.

The chain couples TRBV2 to TRBJ2-7, with TRBD1 identical over 12 bases. Germline values: CDR1 SNHLY, CDR2 FYNNEI. The CDR3 has 16 amino acids. The V segment lost 6 bases and the J segment 3 bases; nucleotides outside the gene matches: 9. CDR3 in amino acids: CASRGTGGFSNYEQYF. The CDR3 DNA follows: TGTGCCAGCAGGGGGACAGGGGGCTTTTCGAACTACGAGCAGTACTTC.

This rearrangement joins TRBV7-6 to TRBJ1-1, with D possibly matching TRBD1 (6 bases). The CDR3 spans 14 residues. The V end lost 4 bases, the J end lost 1 base, and 10 bases lay between the germline ends. Per germline, CDR1 SGHVS and CDR2 FNYEAQ. The CDR3 DNA sequence: TGTGCCAGCAGCTCAGGGGCCCAGAACACTGAAGCTTTCTTT. It yields the protein CASSSGAQNTEAFF.

The chain carries TRBV19 and TRBJ1-5; 7 bases map to TRBD1. This CDR3 contains 15 residues. Losses at the gene ends were 7 bases for V and 6 bases for J; bases not matched to a gene: 12. Germline V gives CDR1 LNHDA, CDR2 SQIVND (reference sequence). The CDR3: CASTLNTGESQPQHF. The CDR3 DNA reads as TGTGCCAGTACCTTAAACACAGGGGAGAGTCAGCCCCAGCATTTT. The whole variable domain, filled in from reference TRBV19 and TRBJ1-5, reads DGGITQSPKYLFRKEGQNVTLSCEQNLNHDAMYWYRQDPGQGLRLIYYSQIVNDFQKGDIAEGYSVSREKKESFPLTVTSAQKNPTAFYLCASTLNTGESQPQHFGDGTRLSIL.

V usage is TRBV2 and J usage is TRBJ2-3, with 9 positions matching TRBD1. The CDR3 has 16 amino acids. The V gene's germline CDR1 is SNHLY and CDR2 FYNNEI. Trimming took 6 bases from V and 3 from J; bases not matched to a gene: 10. The CDR3 DNA reads as TGTGCCAGCAGGCCCCGGACAGGGGTACGGACAGATACGCAGTATTTT. Protein product: CASRPRTGVRTDTQYF.